This entry concerns a single T cell receptor beta chain. Its antigen is unidentified. This record comes from a study of CXCR3-negative and CXCR3-positive naive CD8 T cells. Study context: The total count of TRB reads reached some 140 million, and each library contributed about 1.5 +/- 0.3 million.

5' RACE with UMI labels generated the TRB cDNA libraries. Using the 5' RACE reads, TCRdb records one entry per CDR3 protein without DNA. The sample table sets out nearly 110,000 distinct CDR3 sequences. General study points: Relative to memory CD8+ cells, whose diversity was much lower, both naive subsets had comparably high diversity. TRB CDR3 properties served as the basis for inferring TCR strength, and surface CD5 was comparable between naive subsets. When CXCR3-positive naive cells were set against CXCR3-negative naive cells, the former had more hydrophobic TRB CDR3s.

The CDR3 runs to 14 residues. Germline lookup yields CDR1 MGHRA and CDR2 YSYEKL. This chain connects TRBV4-1 to TRBJ2-7. This receptor was identified in a human donor in good health. Some clones in this sample may be carry-over from other donors' samples. Sequencing was carried out using naive CXCR3+ CD8+ T cells from blood. Subset given: CD45RO-CCR7+CD27+CD95- naive CD8+ T cells expressing CXCR3 (TNR3+). The CDR3 region is CASSQSAASHEQYF.